This T cell receptor (beta chain) originates from a study of early T cells in non-severe SARS-CoV-2 infection. TCRdb fed the 5' RACE reads into MiXCR, producing one record per CDR3 protein. The sample contains just under 65,000 distinct CDR3 sequences, around 11% of which appear only once. The V end was cut by 5 bases, the J end by 0 bases, with 11 bases between. This CDR3 comprises 15 residues. The gene calls are TRBV12-3 or TRBV12-4 and TRBJ1-5; D is unclear. Sample: whole blood, taken at baseline. The receptor comes from an adult who was a healthcare worker with PCR-confirmed SARS-CoV-2 infection or an uninfected control (not recorded which). The CDR3 DNA is TGTGCCAGCAGTCCCGACGGCTATAGCAATCAGCCCCAGCATTTT. Its translation: CASSPDGYSNQPQHF.